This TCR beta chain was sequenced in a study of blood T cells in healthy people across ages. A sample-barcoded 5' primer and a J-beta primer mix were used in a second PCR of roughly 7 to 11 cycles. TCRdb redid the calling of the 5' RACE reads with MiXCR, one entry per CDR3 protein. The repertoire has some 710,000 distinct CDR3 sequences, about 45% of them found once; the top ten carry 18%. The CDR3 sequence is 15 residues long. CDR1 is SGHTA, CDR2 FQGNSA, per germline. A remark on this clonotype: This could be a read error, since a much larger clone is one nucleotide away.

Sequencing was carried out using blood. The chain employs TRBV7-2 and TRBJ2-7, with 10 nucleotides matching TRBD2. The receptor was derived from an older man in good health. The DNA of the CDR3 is TGTGCCAGCAGCTTAGGGACTAGCGGACCCTACGAGCGGTACTTC. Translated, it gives CASSLGTSGPYERYF.